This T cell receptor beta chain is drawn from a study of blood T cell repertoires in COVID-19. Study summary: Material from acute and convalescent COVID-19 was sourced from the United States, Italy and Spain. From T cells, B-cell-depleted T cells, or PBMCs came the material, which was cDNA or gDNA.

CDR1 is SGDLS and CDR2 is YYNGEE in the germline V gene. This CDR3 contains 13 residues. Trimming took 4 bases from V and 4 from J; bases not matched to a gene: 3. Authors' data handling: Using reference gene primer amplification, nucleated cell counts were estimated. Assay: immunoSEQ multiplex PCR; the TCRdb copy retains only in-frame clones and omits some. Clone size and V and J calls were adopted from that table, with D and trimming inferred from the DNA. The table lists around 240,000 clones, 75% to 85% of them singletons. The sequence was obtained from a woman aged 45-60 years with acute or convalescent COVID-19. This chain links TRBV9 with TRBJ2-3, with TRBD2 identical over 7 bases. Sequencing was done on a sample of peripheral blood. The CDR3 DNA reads TGTGCCAGCAGCCCGCTAGCGGCAGATACGCAGTATTTT. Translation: CASSPLAADTQYF.